The 18 T cell receptor beta chains listed next were all sequenced from one sample in a study of blood T cells in healthy people across ages. Using a J-beta primer mix together with a sample-barcoded 5' primer, a second PCR was run for roughly 6 to 12 cycles. MiXCR, run by TCRdb on the 5' RACE reads, gives a single entry per CDR3 protein. The sample lists hundreds of thousands of distinct CDR3 sequences; around two fifths were seen once. The specimen was blood. Source of these receptors: a man older than 75 in good health.

This clonotype was counted a few times. V is TRBV28 and J is TRBJ2-3; D remains unclear. This CDR3 contains 11 residues. Trimming removed 3 bases from V and 8 bases from J, with 6 bases in between. CDR1 MDHEN and CDR2 SYDVKM come from the germline V gene. The CDR3: CASSFMGTQYF. DNA for the CDR3: TGTGCCAGCAGTTTTATGGGTACGCAGTATTTT. The whole variable domain, filled in from reference TRBV28 and TRBJ2-3, reads DVKVTQSSRYLVKRTGEKVFLECVQDMDHENMFWYRQDPGLGLRLIYFSYDVKMKEKGDIPEGYSVSREKKERFSLILESASTNQTSMYLCASSFMGTQYFGPGTRLTVL.

Only a few counts were recorded for this clonotype. This rearrangement joins TRBV7-2 to TRBJ1-5; D ambiguous. The CDR3 extends over 14 amino acids. Deletions cut 5 bases from V and 2 bases from J, with 10 bases between. Germline V CDR1 and CDR2: SGHTA, FQGNSA. The CDR3 sequence is CASSAASRNQPQHF. CDR3 DNA: TGTGCCAGCAGCGCTGCGTCCCGCAATCAGCCCCAGCATTTT.

The rearrangement links TRBV5-4 to TRBJ2-5; no clear D. There are 15 residues in the CDR3. The V gene's germline CDR1 is SGHNT and CDR2 YYREEE (reference sequence). The V and J ends lost 9 bases and 3 bases respectively, with 21 bases between them. The CDR3 DNA reads TGTGCCACGATGTGGTATAGGGAAGAAAAAGAGACCCAGTACTTC. Its protein is CATMWYREEKETQYF.

The sample holds a few counts of this clonotype. A much larger clone lies one base from this, so it may be a read error. The genes are TRBV6-6 and TRBJ2-1, with D unresolved. The germline CDR1 and CDR2 sequences are MNHNY and SVGAGI (reference sequence). CDR3 length: 17 amino acids. V was cut by 6 bases and J by 0 bases, with 18 bases left in between. CDR3 residues: CASSRRTTVGSYNEQFF. In DNA, the CDR3 is TGTGCCAGCAGCCGTAGGACCACAGTGGGCTCCTACAATGAGCAGTTCTTC.

This clonotype was seen a handful of times. J is TRBJ2-5 and V is TRBV20-1; TRBD2 matches 8 bases. Germline lookup yields CDR1 DFQATT and CDR2 SNEGSKA (reference sequence). The V segment lost 5 bases and the J segment 5 bases; nucleotides outside the gene matches: 4. The CDR3 is 12 amino acids. The CDR3 spells CSAPGRGETQYF. The CDR3 DNA reads TGCAGTGCTCCCGGGAGGGGGGAGACCCAGTACTTC.

This clonotype has only a few counts. This sequence joins TRBV9 and TRBJ2-1; 10 bases line up with TRBD2. The V and J ends lost 3 bases and 5 bases, in that order; junction bases with no gene match: 5. The germline CDR1 and CDR2 sequences are SGDLS and YYNGEE. The CDR3 has 15 residues. CDR3 DNA: TGTGCCAGCAGCGCCGGACTAGCGGAAGACAATGAGCAGTTCTTC. Protein product: CASSAGLAEDNEQFF.

This clonotype was picked up many times. This chain uses TRBV20-1 with TRBJ2-7; D is uncertain. Germline values: CDR1 DFQATT, CDR2 SNEGSKA (reference sequence). The CDR3 has 14 residues. Trimming left V 7 bases short and J 0 bases short, with 16 bases between. This chain's CDR3 is CSVARPLSSYEQYF. CDR3 sequence (DNA): TGCAGTGTCGCCCGCCCGCTGAGCTCCTACGAGCAGTACTTC.

This clonotype was counted a few times. The V and J genes are TRBV5-1 and TRBJ1-2; D gene uncertain. CDR1 and CDR2 from the germline V gene are SGHRS and YFSETQ. Trimming cost V 3 bases and J 1 base, with 19 bases left between them. The CDR3 length is 17 residues. The CDR3 nucleotides read TGCGCCAGCAGCTCCGGGTTGAGCCTCCTTAATAACTATGGCTACACCTTC. It translates to CASSSGLSLLNNYGYTF.

This chain uses TRBV27 with TRBJ1-4; 8 bases map to TRBD1. Germline V gene sequence: CDR1 MNHEY, CDR2 SMNVEV (reference sequence). CDR3 length equals 14 residues. After removal of 1 base from V and 8 bases from J, the junction contained 3 bases not matched to a gene. DNA of the CDR3: TGTGCCAGCAGTTTATGGACAGGGCACGAAAAACTGTTTTTT. It translates to CASSLWTGHEKLFF.

This chain joins TRBV11-3 and TRBJ2-5, with 8 positions matching TRBD1. The V and J ends lost 3 bases and 1 base, in that order; junction bases with no gene match: 7. CDR3 length equals 16 residues. Germline V gene lookup returns CDR1 SGHNT and CDR2 YENEEA. The CDR3 DNA is TGTGCCAGCAGCTTGGGCTCCGGACAGGGCCAAGAGACCCAGTACTTC. It yields the protein CASSLGSGQGQETQYF.

The gene calls are TRBV27 and TRBJ2-7, with a possible D match to TRBD1 (6 bases). The V gene's germline CDR1 is MNHEY and CDR2 SMNVEV (reference sequence). The CDR3 consists of 18 residues. V was pared by 1 base and J by 4 bases, with 23 bases between. CDR3 sequence: CASSLLRTGGFGVYEQYF. CDR3 nucleotides: TGTGCCAGCAGTTTATTAAGGACTGGGGGCTTTGGGGTTTACGAGCAGTACTTC.

CDR3 coding DNA: TGTGCCAGCAGCTTTGGACAGTCATTCACAGATACGCAGTATTTT. It translates to CASSFGQSFTDTQYF. This chain joins TRBV11-3 and TRBJ2-3; TRBD1 might be the D (6 bases). This CDR3 has 15 residues. The V gene lost 3 bases and the J gene lost 2 bases, with 12 bases spanning the gap. Germline V gives CDR1 SGHNT, CDR2 YENEEA.

The chain recombines TRBV29-1 with TRBJ2-1, with 9 bases identical to TRBD2. Germline V lookup: CDR1 SQVTM, CDR2 ANQGSEA. V shed 6 bases, J shed 0 bases, and the junction held 6 bases outside the gene matches. The CDR3 spans 15 residues. In DNA form, the CDR3 reads TGCAGCGTCGGACTAGCGTATCGCTCCTACAATGAGCAGTTCTTC. Its translation: CSVGLAYRSYNEQFF.

Worth noting for this clonotype: Being one base from a much bigger clone, this may be a read error. The CDR3 region is CAIMGGLAGEQFF. The CDR3 region has the DNA TGTGCCATCATGGGGGGCCTAGCGGGTGAGCAGTTCTTC. The chain employs TRBV10-3 and TRBJ2-1, with TRBD2 matching 8 bases. The CDR3 is 13 residues long. V lost 7 bases and J lost 9; bases outside the gene matches: 8. CDR1 is ENHRY and CDR2 is SYGVKD in the germline V gene.

V gene TRBV7-3 combines with J gene TRBJ1-5; 7 bases line up with TRBD1. Germline V gene sequence: CDR1 SGHTA, CDR2 FQGTGA. Trimming took 5 bases from V and 4 from J; bases not matched to a gene: 2. This CDR3 has 13 residues. The CDR3 loop reads CASSKDRNQPQHF. CDR3 sequence (DNA): TGTGCCAGCAGCAAGGACAGGAATCAGCCCCAGCATTTT.

The rearrangement joins TRBV7-9 to TRBJ1-2, with D perhaps matching TRBD1 (5 bases). The CDR3 runs 15 residues. The germline V gene encodes CDR1 SEHNR and CDR2 FQNEAQ (reference sequence). Trimming pared 5 bases from V and 4 bases from J, leaving 17 bases between. For the CDR3, the DNA is TGTGCCAGCAGCCCGGCCGGGGGATTTGGCTATGGCTACACCTTC. Protein sequence: CASSPAGGFGYGYTF. Looking up the rest from reference TRBV7-9 and TRBJ1-2 gives the full variable domain: DTGVSQNPRHKITKRGQNVTFRCDPISEHNRLYWYRQTLGQGPEFLTYFQNEAQLEKSRLLSDRFSAERPKGSFSTLEIQRTEQGDSAMYLCASSPAGGFGYGYTFGSGTRLTVV.

This chain joins TRBV14 and TRBJ2-3, with TRBD1 matching over 10 bases. CDR1 and CDR2 (germline): SGHDN, FVKESK. The CDR3 extends over 15 amino acids. V lost 1 base to trimming and J lost 5 bases; unmatched junction nucleotides: 3. This CDR3 reads CASSQARTGGDTQYF. In nucleotides, the CDR3 is TGTGCCAGCAGCCAAGCCCGGACAGGGGGAGATACGCAGTATTTT.

This rearrangement joins TRBV30 to TRBJ1-2; possibly TRBD1 for D (5 bases). CDR1 is GTSNPN and CDR2 is SVGIG in the germline V gene (reference sequence). Trimming removed 4 bases at V and 3 bases at J, with 12 bases between. CDR3 size: 13 residues. The CDR3 sequence is CAWNPGIDYGYTF. In DNA form, the CDR3 reads TGTGCCTGGAATCCAGGGATAGACTATGGCTACACCTTC.